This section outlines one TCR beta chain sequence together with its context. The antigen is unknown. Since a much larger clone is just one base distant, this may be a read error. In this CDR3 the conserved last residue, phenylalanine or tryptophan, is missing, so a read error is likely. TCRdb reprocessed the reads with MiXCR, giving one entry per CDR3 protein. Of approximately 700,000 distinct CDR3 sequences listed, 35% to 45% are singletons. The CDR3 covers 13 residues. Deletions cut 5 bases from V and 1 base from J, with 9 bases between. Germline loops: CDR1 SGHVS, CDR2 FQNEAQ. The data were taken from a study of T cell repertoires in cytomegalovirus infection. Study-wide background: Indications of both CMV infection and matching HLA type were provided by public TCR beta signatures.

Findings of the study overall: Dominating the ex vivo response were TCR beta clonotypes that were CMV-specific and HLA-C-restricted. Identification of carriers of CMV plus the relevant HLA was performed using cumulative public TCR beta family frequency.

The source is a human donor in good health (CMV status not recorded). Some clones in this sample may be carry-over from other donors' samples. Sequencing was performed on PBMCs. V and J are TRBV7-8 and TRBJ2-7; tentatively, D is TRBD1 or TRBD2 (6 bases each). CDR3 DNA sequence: TGTGCCAGCAGCAAAGGGGGGTCCTACGAGCAGTACTGC. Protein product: CASSKGGSYEQYC.